This TCR beta chain is drawn from a study of response to subunit inactivated influenza vaccine. Study-wide findings and caveats: The authors proposed limited new T cell recruitment per seasonal influenza vaccination.

Germline trimming cut 5 bases from V and 5 bases from J; bases unmatched to any gene: 5. CDR3 length equals 15 residues. TCRdb ran MiXCR on the RT-PCR reads and lists one entry per CDR3 protein. The table has about 570,000 distinct CDR3 sequences, approximately 12% seen once. Only a few counts were recorded for this clonotype. Its target is unknown. The sequenced sample was PBMCs from blood, obtained on the day of vaccination. The gene calls are TRBV12-3 or TRBV12-4 and TRBJ2-7, with 14 positions matching TRBD2. The sequence was obtained from a man between 50 and 59 years old who received an inactivated influenza vaccine. For the CDR3, the DNA is TGTGCCAGCAGTAAGACTAGCGGGAGGGTAGACGAGCAGTACTTC. As protein: CASSKTSGRVDEQYF.